The TCR beta chain under discussion was sequenced for a study of T-cell reconstitution after alpha-beta-depleted transplantation in children. This clonotype was counted ten times or more. Construction of the TCRbeta library involved unique molecular identifiers. MiXCR was run by TCRdb on the PCR reads, yielding one entry per CDR3 protein. Of roughly 400,000 distinct CDR3 sequences listed, over 20% are singletons. The CDR3 loop spans 13 amino acids. Germline V CDR1 and CDR2: MGHDK, SYGVNS. V lost 5 bases and J lost 7; bases outside the gene matches: 6. This TCR derives from a human donor who donated a stem cell graft to a child with acute myeloid leukemia. The gene calls are TRBV25-1 and TRBJ2-7; 9 bases are shared with TRBD1. Source: PBMCs from the stem cell graft donor, taken from the stem cell graft. CDR3 sequence reads: CASSKQGADEQYF. The CDR3 nucleotides read TGTGCCAGCAGTAAACAGGGGGCGGATGAGCAGTACTTC.